These 32 T cell receptor beta chains were all obtained from the same sample, sequenced in a study of T cell responses to AZD1222 COVID-19 vaccine. The assay was immunoSEQ multiplex PCR, and TCRdb's table has in-frame clones only and misses some. Among approximately 110,000 clones listed, about 85% were seen once. Sequencing was performed on peripheral blood, taken 28 days after the second AZD1222 dose. These TCRs come from an adult who received the AZD1222 COVID-19 vaccine.

The CDR3 bases are TGCGCCAGCAGCCAAGATAGCGGGAGCCTCTCCTACAATGAGCAGTTCTTC. Protein product: CASSQDSGSLSYNEQFF. V is TRBV4-3 and J is TRBJ2-1, with 9 bases identical to TRBD2. The CDR3 extends over 17 amino acids. V shed 0 bases, J shed 0 bases, and the junction held 3 bases outside the gene matches. The germline gives CDR1 LGHNA, CDR2 YSLEER.

The chain is built from TRBV30 and TRBJ2-1, with a weak D call TRBD1 (6 bases). Germline V gives CDR1 GTSNPN, CDR2 SVGIG (reference sequence). The CDR3 spans 14 residues. The ends were cut back, 0 bases at V and 9 bases at J, with 15 bases in the middle. The CDR3 loop reads CAWSVNRVGGEQFF. DNA for the CDR3: TGTGCCTGGAGTGTCAACAGGGTGGGTGGTGAGCAGTTCTTC.

The chain combines TRBV3-1 (or the pseudogene TRBV3-2) with TRBJ1-1, with D unresolved. Germline CDR1 reads LGHDT; CDR2 reads YNNKEL (reference sequence). CDR3 length: 14 residues. Between the trimmed V and J ends, which lost 2 bases and 3 bases, there was a span of 10 bases. The CDR3 is CASSQNPGDTEAFF. In DNA, the CDR3 is TGTGCCAGCAGCCAAAATCCCGGGGACACTGAAGCTTTCTTT.

This rearrangement joins TRBV5-1 to TRBJ2-7, with D unresolved. The germline V gene encodes CDR1 SGHRS and CDR2 YFSETQ. The V and J ends lost 2 bases and 3 bases respectively, with 9 bases between them. The CDR3 extends over 13 amino acids. CDR3 coding DNA: TGCGCCAGCAGCTTCCCAGCGAACTACGAGCAGTACTTC. Its protein is CASSFPANYEQYF.

V is TRBV9 and J is TRBJ2-1; D unresolved. Germline-derived CDR1 and CDR2 are SGDLS and YYNGEE. This CDR3 has 14 amino acids. With 0 bases removed from V and 3 bases from J, the gap between germline ends came to 7 bases. CDR3 sequence reads: CASSVGSLYNEQFF. For the CDR3, the DNA is TGTGCCAGCAGCGTAGGTAGTCTCTACAATGAGCAGTTCTTC.

The chain joins TRBV27 to TRBJ2-2; 9 bases are a match to TRBD2. The CDR3 has 16 amino acids. With V trimmed by 6 bases and J by 1 base, 6 bases remained unmatched. Germline CDR1 is MNHEY and CDR2 is SMNVEV (reference sequence). The CDR3 protein is CASRFLAGENTGELFF. CDR3 DNA sequence: TGTGCCAGCAGATTTTTAGCGGGGGAGAACACCGGGGAGCTGTTTTTT.

V usage is TRBV3-1 (or the pseudogene TRBV3-2) and J usage is TRBJ2-3; 12 bases align to TRBD2. Germline V lookup: CDR1 LGHDT, CDR2 YNNKEL (reference sequence). V was clipped by 4 bases and J by 6 bases; unmatched bases: 14. The CDR3 runs 18 residues. CDR3 DNA: TGTGCCAGCAGCCCCCGACTAGCGGGGGACCAGATCACGGATACGCAGTATTTT. Amino acid sequence: CASSPRLAGDQITDTQYF.

The chain is built from TRBV7-9 and TRBJ1-6; TRBD1 is a possible D gene (6 bases). From germline, CDR1 is SEHNR and CDR2 FQNEAQ (reference sequence). V lost 4 bases and J lost 8, with 12 bases in between. This CDR3 region has 14 residues. CDR3 nucleotides: TGTGCCAGCAGCTCCTGGACAGTCGATTCACCCCTCCACTTT. Its protein product is CASSSWTVDSPLHF.

The V call is TRBV4-1, the J call TRBJ1-3; D possibly corresponds to TRBD1 (5 bases). Per the germline V gene, CDR1 is MGHRA and CDR2 is YSYEKL. The CDR3 is made up of 16 amino acids. V lost 0 bases and J lost 2, with 11 bases in between. The DNA of the CDR3 is TGCGCCAGCAGCCAAGATACGGGGGGAACTGGAAACACCATATATTTT. The encoded protein is CASSQDTGGTGNTIYF.

The genes are TRBV25-1 and TRBJ1-5; D call uncertain. The CDR3 consists of 11 residues. Germline loops: CDR1 MGHDK, CDR2 SYGVNS. V was trimmed by 5 bases and J by 6 bases, leaving 5 bases between them. In DNA form, the CDR3 reads TGTGCCAGCAGTTCCGCTCAGCCCCAGCATTTT. Protein sequence: CASSSAQPQHF.

Only one count was recorded for this clone. The rearrangement links TRBV27 to TRBJ1-1; 8 nucleotides line up with TRBD1. V shed 5 bases and J 1 base; nucleotides not matched to a gene: 6. Per the germline V gene, CDR1 is MNHEY and CDR2 is SMNVEV (reference sequence). The CDR3 runs 15 residues. CDR3 loop: CASSPRQGRNTEAFF. In DNA form, the CDR3 reads TGTGCCAGCAGTCCACGACAGGGGAGGAACACTGAAGCTTTCTTT.

J is TRBJ2-7 and V is TRBV19, with TRBD1 identical over 8 bases. CDR1 and CDR2 from the germline V gene are LNHDA and SQIVND (reference sequence). The ends lost 5 bases at V and 1 base at J; junction bases unmatched: 10. The CDR3 is made up of 16 amino acids. As DNA, the CDR3 is TGTGCCAGTAGTGGAATCCGACAGGGGAATTCCTACGAGCAGTACTTC. Amino acid sequence: CASSGIRQGNSYEQYF. Complete variable domain (other parts from reference TRBV19 and TRBJ2-7): DGGITQSPKYLFRKEGQNVTLSCEQNLNHDAMYWYRQDPGQGLRLIYYSQIVNDFQKGDIAEGYSVSREKKESFPLTVTSAQKNPTAFYLCASSGIRQGNSYEQYFGPGTRLTVT.

The table lists this clone with a count of one. This chain uses TRBV3-1 (or the pseudogene TRBV3-2) with TRBJ1-2; D gene uncertain. This CDR3 spans 17 amino acids. V lost 6 bases and J lost 5, with 25 bases in between. The germline CDR1 and CDR2 sequences are LGHDT and YNNKEL (reference sequence). The CDR3 DNA reads TGTGCCAGCAGGGAGCGGTCGGGGAGCCGCCCCACTTATGGCTACACCTTC. Protein sequence: CASRERSGSRPTYGYTF.

V gene TRBV12-3 or TRBV12-4 combines with J gene TRBJ2-7; the D gene is possibly TRBD2 (5 bases). The CDR3 length is 13 residues. V was pared by 8 bases and J by 4 bases, with 15 bases between. CDR3 bases: TGTGCCAGCCGCCTGAGGGCCCGATACGAGCAGTACTTC. Translating it yields CASRLRARYEQYF.

The chain is built from TRBV29-1 and TRBJ1-2; D unresolved. The germline V gene encodes CDR1 SQVTM and CDR2 ANQGSEA. V shed 4 bases and J shed 3 bases, with 15 bases lying between them. CDR3 length: 14 residues. The CDR3 bases are TGCAGCGTTGGCGGAGGGCGGTGGGACTATGGCTACACCTTC. This gives the protein CSVGGGRWDYGYTF.

The chain uses TRBV28 and TRBJ1-4; weak D call: TRBD1 (6 bases). The germline V gene encodes CDR1 MDHEN and CDR2 SYDVKM. The V end lost 11 bases, the J end lost 8 bases, and 12 bases lay between the germline ends. The CDR3 spans 11 residues. CDR3 amino acids: CAGQGREKLFF. The CDR3 DNA follows: TGTGCCGGGCAGGGGCGGGAAAAACTGTTTTTT.

The chain employs TRBV2 and TRBJ1-1, with TRBD1 matching 8 bases. The CDR3 loop spans 16 amino acids. V dropped 1 base and J dropped 4; count of bases not matched to a gene: 8. The germline V gene encodes CDR1 SNHLY and CDR2 FYNNEI. The CDR3 loop reads CASSEVTGGSVTEAFF. CDR3 coding DNA: TGTGCCAGCAGTGAAGTCACAGGGGGTTCCGTCACTGAAGCTTTCTTT.

J is TRBJ1-3 and V is TRBV5-1; D unclear. Trimming stripped 0 bases from V and 8 bases from J, with 18 bases between. This CDR3 is built from 16 residues. Per germline, CDR1 SGHRS and CDR2 YFSETQ. In DNA, the CDR3 is TGCGCCAGCAGCTTGGGGGAGTATCGAAATAAAGACACCATATATTTT. Its translation: CASSLGEYRNKDTIYF.

The chain couples TRBV5-6 to TRBJ1-2; tentatively, D is TRBD1 (6 bases). From germline, CDR1 is SGHDT and CDR2 YYEEEE. V was trimmed by 0 bases and J by 4 bases, leaving 10 bases between them. This CDR3 spans 14 amino acids. The CDR3 bases are TGTGCCAGCAGCTTGGCCAGGGGCACCTATGGCTACACCTTC. This gives the protein CASSLARGTYGYTF.

The V and J genes are TRBV28 and TRBJ2-5; weak D call: TRBD1 (5 bases). Germline V CDR1 and CDR2: MDHEN, SYDVKM. This CDR3 has 14 residues. Trimming shortened V by 6 bases and J by 4 bases, and 15 bases separated the two germline ends. This CDR3 reads CASSRDSYRETQYF. CDR3 DNA: TGTGCCAGCAGCCGTGACAGTTACCGAGAGACCCAGTACTTC.

The V call is TRBV19, the J call TRBJ2-1, with 7 bases fitting TRBD1. The junction had 8 bases not matched to a gene; V was cut back by 10 bases and J by 2 bases. The CDR3 is made up of 14 amino acids. CDR1 is LNHDA, CDR2 SQIVND, per germline (reference sequence). The DNA for the CDR3 is TGTGCCACCATGGGACAGAGGGCCTACAATGAGCAGTTCTTC. Its protein is CATMGQRAYNEQFF.

The chain has TRBV6-4 and TRBJ2-2; possible D gene TRBD1, 5 bases. Germline CDR1 and CDR2: MRHNA and SNTAGT. The CDR3 contains 15 residues. V dropped 0 bases and J dropped 7 bases, with 12 bases sitting between them. The CDR3 coding sequence is TGTGCCAGCAGTGACTCGGTGCAGGGAAACGGGGAGCTGTTTTTT. This sequence encodes CASSDSVQGNGELFF.

This clone has just one count. The chain recombines TRBV9 with TRBJ2-2; D tentatively reads TRBD1 or TRBD2 (5 bases each). Trimming cost V 2 bases and J 6 bases, with 17 bases left between them. Germline CDR1 and CDR2: SGDLS and YYNGEE. CDR3 size: 16 residues. For the CDR3, the DNA is TGTGCCAGCAGCGTCGGCCAGGGCCCGGGGCCCGGGGAGCTGTTTTTT. This translates into CASSVGQGPGPGELFF.

This clone was counted between two and nine times. The chain links TRBV28 to TRBJ1-1; TRBD1 might be the D (5 bases). From germline, CDR1 is MDHEN and CDR2 SYDVKM. This CDR3 spans 15 amino acids. Trimming shortened V by 5 bases and J by 5 bases, and 18 bases separated the two germline ends. The CDR3 region has the DNA TGTGCCAGCAGTCCCCCGGGACGGTGGGAGACTGAAGCTTTCTTT. Amino acids: CASSPPGRWETEAFF.

V is TRBV19 and J is TRBJ1-1; D uncertain. Germline V gene lookup returns CDR1 LNHDA and CDR2 SQIVND (reference sequence). The CDR3 runs 10 residues. The V end lost 10 bases, the J end lost 4 bases, and 7 bases lay between the germline ends. The chain's CDR3 is CATWTTEAFF. DNA of the CDR3: TGTGCCACGTGGACCACTGAAGCTTTCTTT.

The chain combines TRBV30 with TRBJ1-4; D might be TRBD1 (6 bases). This CDR3 has 13 amino acids. Germline V gene sequence: CDR1 GTSNPN, CDR2 SVGIG (reference sequence). V shed 2 bases and J shed 11 bases, with 15 bases lying between them. The CDR3 region is CAWSLQGEGKLFF. DNA for the CDR3: TGTGCCTGGAGTCTACAGGGTGAGGGCAAACTGTTTTTT.

CDR3 DNA: TGTGCCAGCAGTTCCTGGGAAGCAACTAATGAAAAACTGTTTTTT. Translating gives CASSSWEATNEKLFF. The chain couples TRBV6-5 to TRBJ1-4; D call uncertain. Germline V gene sequence: CDR1 MNHEY, CDR2 SVGAGI. The CDR3 totals 15 residues. Trimming took 4 bases from V and 0 from J, leaving 9 bases between them.

The chain has TRBV10-3 and TRBJ2-3, with TRBD2 identical over 11 bases. Germline V gene sequence: CDR1 ENHRY, CDR2 SYGVKD. The CDR3 has 16 residues. With 6 bases clipped from V and 8 bases from J, the junction kept 13 bases outside the gene matches. CDR3 bases: TGTGCCATCAGCTTTCTAGCGGGGGGCAGTTCAGCTACGCAGTATTTT. This translates into CAISFLAGGSSATQYF.

The chain has TRBV7-2 and TRBJ2-7; 10 bases are a match to TRBD1. Germline V gene lookup returns CDR1 SGHTA and CDR2 FQGNSA. The CDR3 loop spans 14 amino acids. The V and J ends lost 6 bases and 6 bases, in that order; junction bases with no gene match: 8. The CDR3 spells CASSKDRGQIEQYF. The CDR3 DNA sequence: TGTGCCAGCAGTAAAGACAGGGGGCAAATCGAGCAGTACTTC.

The chain uses TRBV21-1 and TRBJ2-2; the table's D gene call, TRBD2, was not cross checked with the DNA. TRBV21-1 is designated a pseudogene. This CDR3 comprises 15 residues. CDR3 amino acids: CASSRGEPNTGELFF. CDR3 in DNA: TGTGCCAGCAGCAGGGGGGAGCCGAACACCGGGGAGCTGTTTTTT.

This rearrangement joins TRBV30 to TRBJ1-4; 7 bases map to TRBD1. V lost 4 bases, J lost 4 bases, and 6 bases stayed unmatched. The length of the CDR3 is 14 residues. Per the germline V gene, CDR1 is GTSNPN and CDR2 is SVGIG (reference sequence). CDR3 region: CAWTRDSHNEKLFF. The CDR3 bases are TGTGCCTGGACGCGGGACAGCCATAATGAAAAACTGTTTTTT. Together with reference TRBV30 and TRBJ1-4, the CDR3 gives the full variable domain: SQTIHQWPATLVQPVGSPLSLECTVEGTSNPNLYWYRQAAGRGLQLLFYSVGIGQISSEVPQNLSASRPQDRQFILSSKKLLLSDSGFYLCAWTRDSHNEKLFFGSGTQLSVL.

The chain has TRBV28 and TRBJ1-5; D call uncertain. V lost 8 bases, J lost 4 bases, and 15 bases lay in between. Germline V lookup: CDR1 MDHEN, CDR2 SYDVKM. This CDR3 comprises 14 residues. The CDR3 DNA is TGTGCCAGCCTAGAGGGAACGAGGAATCAGCCCCAGCATTTT. It encodes CASLEGTRNQPQHF.